This TCR beta chain was identified in a study of cytomegalovirus exposure and HLA in healthy donors. Study-wide results and limits: Later, an analysis found that TCR clusters from the first cohort tended to co-occur in the 130 or so validation repertoires. For most TCR sequences rarity was the rule, although some public TCRs occurred in many donors.

The repertoire was sequenced with immunoSEQ multiplex PCR; TCRdb's copy has only in-frame clones and lacks some. This table has around 250,000 clones, nearly 90% appearing once. Donors were drawn from the approximately 110-subject validation cohort, separate from the roughly 610-subject first cohort. The ends were cut back, 4 bases at V and 7 bases at J, with 17 bases in the middle. Germline V gene sequence: CDR1 SGHRS, CDR2 YFSETQ. The CDR3 runs to 14 residues. About this clone: Its target is unknown.

V gene TRBV5-1 combines with J gene TRBJ1-2; weak D call: TRBD1 (6 bases). The sequenced sample was PBMCs. The TCR comes from a woman younger than 30 in good health and CMV-seronegative. The chain's CDR3 is CASSDPPGVSGYTF. CDR3 nucleotide sequence: TGCGCCAGCAGCGATCCCCCAGGGGTGTCTGGCTACACCTTC.